The 19 T cell receptor beta chains given below trace back to one sample, sequenced in a study of beta chain features in type 1 diabetes. General study findings and limits: People with Type 1 diabetes carried modestly yet significantly shorter TCRB CDR3s in all four CD4+ subsets.

Their recognized antigens are unknown. Since all of the isolated RNA was reverse transcribed, expressed TCRB transcripts were what got sequenced. Using immunoSEQ multiplex PCR, the repertoire was profiled, and TCRdb retains in-frame clones only, with some absent. The sample lists a few hundred thousand clones; approximately 12% were seen once. Sequenced input: naive CD4+ T cells from blood. These receptors originate from a woman between 18 and 29 years old with type 1 diabetes.

The rearrangement uses TRBV30 and TRBJ2-3, with 13 bases fitting TRBD2. In germline, CDR1 is GTSNPN, CDR2 SVGIG (reference sequence). V trimming: 0 bases; J trimming: 5 bases; junction bases outside the gene matches: 8. The CDR3 extends over 17 amino acids. The CDR3 loop is CAWSVRRTSGSRDTQYF. The CDR3 DNA is TGTGCCTGGAGTGTACGGAGGACTAGCGGGAGTAGAGATACGCAGTATTTT.

V is TRBV2 and J is TRBJ2-3; 7 nucleotides match TRBD1. V shed 2 bases and J 4 bases; nucleotides not matched to a gene: 0. CDR1 is SNHLY, CDR2 FYNNEI, per germline. The length of the CDR3 is 13 residues. CDR3 nucleotide sequence: TGTGCCAGCAGTGAACAGGGGGCAGATACGCAGTATTTT. This encodes CASSEQGADTQYF.

V and J are TRBV7-9 and TRBJ2-7; D unclear. Between the trimmed V and J ends, which lost 0 bases and 9 bases, there was a span of 12 bases. Germline V gene sequence: CDR1 SEHNR, CDR2 FQNEAQ (reference sequence). CDR3 length equals 13 residues. CDR3 protein: CASSLASAPGQYF. DNA for the CDR3: TGTGCCAGCAGCTTAGCGAGTGCCCCAGGGCAGTACTTC.

This clone was counted a few times. The chain links TRBV6-6 to TRBJ1-2, with D hard to call. This CDR3 is built from 13 residues. Germline V lookup: CDR1 MNHNY, CDR2 SVGAGI (reference sequence). V lost 0 bases and J 5 bases, leaving 7 bases between the germline ends. In DNA, the CDR3 is TGTGCCAGCAGTTACTCGGCAACGTATGGCTACACCTTC. This translates into CASSYSATYGYTF.

V gene TRBV4-3 combines with J gene TRBJ2-1; a possible D gene is TRBD2 (6 bases). V lost 2 bases to trimming and J lost 5 bases, with 19 bases between them. CDR1 LGHNA and CDR2 YSLEER come from the germline V gene. The CDR3 has 17 amino acids. CDR3: CASSQNPGAGPDNEQFF. The CDR3 DNA reads as TGCGCCAGCAGCCAAAATCCTGGCGCGGGACCCGACAATGAGCAGTTCTTC.

The J gene is TRBJ2-3, the V gene TRBV18; TRBD2 aligns across 8 bases. The J segment lost 4 bases and the V segment lost 4 bases, leaving 7 bases of the junction unmatched. The CDR3 spans 15 residues. Germline-derived CDR1 and CDR2 are KGHSH and LQKENI. The CDR3 sequence: CASSLAGGASDTQYF. In DNA, the CDR3 is TGTGCCAGCTCACTGGCGGGGGGCGCCTCAGATACGCAGTATTTT. The whole variable domain, filled in from reference TRBV18 and TRBJ2-3, reads NAGVMQNPRHLVRRRGQEARLRCSPMKGHSHVYWYRQLPEEGLKFMVYLQKENIIDESGMPKERFSAEFPKEGPSILRIQQVVRGDSAAYFCASSLAGGASDTQYFGPGTRLTVL.

The rearrangement links TRBV5-6 to TRBJ1-2; D is ambiguous. V gave up 4 bases and J gave up 6 bases, with 13 bases separating them. The length of the CDR3 is 13 residues. CDR1 is SGHDT, CDR2 YYEEEE, per germline. The CDR3: CASSLKETNGYTF. Here the CDR3 DNA reads TGTGCCAGCAGCCTGAAAGAGACAAATGGCTACACCTTC.

This chain joins TRBV9 and TRBJ2-5; TRBD2 matches at 8 bases. The CDR3 has 16 amino acids. The trim removed 0 bases at V and 5 bases at J, leaving 9 bases unmatched. Germline V gene lookup returns CDR1 SGDLS and CDR2 YYNGEE. The CDR3 coding sequence is TGTGCCAGCAGCGTAGATAGCGGGGCCTTGGGGGAGACCCAGTACTTC. Translating gives CASSVDSGALGETQYF. Together with reference TRBV9 and TRBJ2-5, the CDR3 gives the full variable domain: DSGVTQTPKHLITATGQRVTLRCSPRSGDLSVYWYQQSLDQGLQFLIQYYNGEERAKGNILERFSAQQFPDLHSELNLSSLELGDSALYFCASSVDSGALGETQYFGPGTRLLVL.

This clone was seen a few times. The chain uses TRBV9 and TRBJ1-2; possibly TRBD1 for D (5 bases). CDR3 length equals 14 residues. Trimming took 3 bases from V and 3 from J, leaving 12 bases between them. The germline gives CDR1 SGDLS, CDR2 YYNGEE. CDR3 nucleotides: TGTGCCAGCAGCGACCTCGACAGTGACTATGGCTACACCTTC. Amino acids: CASSDLDSDYGYTF.

This clone was observed a few times. The V gene is TRBV6-5, the J gene TRBJ2-5; D may be TRBD2 (6 bases). The germline CDR1 and CDR2 sequences are MNHEY and SVGAGI. The CDR3 sequence is 13 residues long. Trimming left V 7 bases short and J 7 bases short, with 16 bases between. The CDR3, as DNA: TGTGCCAGCACCCTTAGCGGCCGAGGGACCCAGTACTTC. Protein: CASTLSGRGTQYF.

This clone was seen only a few times. The V call is TRBV18, the J call TRBJ2-7; the match to TRBD1 covers 7 bases. CDR1 is KGHSH and CDR2 is LQKENI in the germline V gene. CDR3 size: 13 residues. With V trimmed by 4 bases and J by 3 bases, 3 bases remained unmatched. CDR3 bases: TGTGCCAGCTCACTCCGGGACAGCTACGAGCAGTACTTC. Protein sequence: CASSLRDSYEQYF. The variable domain in full, completed from reference TRBV18 and TRBJ2-7, reads NAGVMQNPRHLVRRRGQEARLRCSPMKGHSHVYWYRQLPEEGLKFMVYLQKENIIDESGMPKERFSAEFPKEGPSILRIQQVVRGDSAAYFCASSLRDSYEQYFGPGTRLTVT.

V gene TRBV7-9 combines with J gene TRBJ2-7; perhaps TRBD1 as D (7 bases). V lost 5 bases, J lost 6 bases, and 23 bases lay in between. The CDR3 totals 16 residues. The germline CDR1 and CDR2 sequences are SEHNR and FQNEAQ (reference sequence). The CDR3, as DNA: TGTGCCAGCAGCCTCCGGGACTCAGGGGGGATGGGCGAGCAGTACTTC. This codes for CASSLRDSGGMGEQYF.

The table lists this clone with a few counts. A junction boundary mismatches the germline segment, possibly from a read error. The gene calls are TRBV7-7 and TRBJ2-3; TRBD1 aligns across 11 bases. From germline, CDR1 is SSHAT and CDR2 FNYEAQ (reference sequence). CDR3 length equals 15 residues. The CDR3 loop is CASSFGTGGTDTQYF. CDR3 DNA sequence: TGTGCTAGCAGCTTTGGGACAGGGGGAACAGATACGCAGTATTTT.

This chain joins TRBV28 and TRBJ2-1, with 12 nucleotides matching TRBD2. V was pared by 5 bases and J by 7 bases, with 6 bases of the junction left unmatched. CDR1 and CDR2 (germline): MDHEN, SYDVKM. The CDR3 is 15 amino acids. The CDR3 here is CASSVLAGGFNEQFF. The CDR3, as DNA: TGTGCCAGCAGTGTACTAGCGGGGGGTTTTAATGAGCAGTTCTTC.

The rearrangement uses TRBV4-3 and TRBJ2-1; TRBD2 might be the D (5 bases). CDR1 and CDR2 from the germline V gene are LGHNA and YSLEER. V was clipped by 1 base and J by 3 bases, with 13 bases between them. This CDR3 has 16 residues. The CDR3 here is CASSQVTGMLYNEQFF. Written as DNA, the CDR3 is TGCGCCAGCAGCCAAGTGACGGGAATGCTCTACAATGAGCAGTTCTTC.

The rearrangement joins TRBV5-4 to TRBJ1-6; 9 nucleotides agree with TRBD1. This CDR3 has 17 residues. J was trimmed by 9 bases and V by 4 bases; bases with no gene match: 14. Germline assignment: CDR1 SGHNT and CDR2 YYREEE (reference sequence). This chain's CDR3 is CASSPNPTGTGSSPLHF. The DNA of the CDR3 is TGTGCCAGCAGCCCTAATCCGACCGGGACAGGGAGTTCACCCCTCCACTTT.

This sequence joins TRBV19 and TRBJ1-5; 8 bases fit TRBD1. After removal of 4 bases from V and 7 bases from J, the junction contained 6 bases not matched to a gene. Per the germline V gene, CDR1 is LNHDA and CDR2 is SQIVND (reference sequence). The CDR3 covers 14 residues. CDR3 in amino acids: CASSNPTGAQPQHF. The CDR3 nucleotides read TGTGCCAGTAGTAACCCGACAGGGGCACAGCCCCAGCATTTT.

This chain uses TRBV11-3 with TRBJ2-1; tentatively, D is TRBD2 (5 bases). This CDR3 spans 13 amino acids. CDR1 is SGHNT, CDR2 YENEEA, per germline. The V end lost 1 base, the J end lost 10 bases, and 11 bases lay between the germline ends. CDR3 protein: CASSLGGNLEQFF. The CDR3 DNA reads TGTGCCAGCAGCTTAGGAGGGAATCTCGAGCAGTTCTTC. Drawing the rest from reference TRBV11-3 and TRBJ2-1, the complete variable domain is EAGVVQSPRYKIIEKKQPVAFWCNPISGHNTLYWYLQNLGQGPELLIRYENEEAVDDSQLPKDRFSAERLKGVDSTLKIQPAELGDSAVYLCASSLGGNLEQFFGPGTRLTVL.

The rearrangement uses TRBV21-1 and TRBJ2-7; no DNA check was done on the table's D call, TRBD2. TRBV21-1 constitutes a pseudogene. The CDR3 is 15 residues long. CDR3 in DNA: TGTGCCAGCAGCTCTACTAGCGGGATCCCCTACGAGCAGTACTTC. Its translation: CASSSTSGIPYEQYF.